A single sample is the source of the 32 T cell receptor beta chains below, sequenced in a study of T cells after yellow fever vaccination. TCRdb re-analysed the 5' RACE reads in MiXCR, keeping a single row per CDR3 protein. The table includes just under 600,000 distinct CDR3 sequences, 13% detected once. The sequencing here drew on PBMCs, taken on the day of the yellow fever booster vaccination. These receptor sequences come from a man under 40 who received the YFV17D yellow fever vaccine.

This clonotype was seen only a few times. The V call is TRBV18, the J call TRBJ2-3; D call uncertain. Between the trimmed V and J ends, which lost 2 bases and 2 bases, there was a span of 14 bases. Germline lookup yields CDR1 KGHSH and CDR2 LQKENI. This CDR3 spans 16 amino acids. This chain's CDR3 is CASSPLLARDTDTQYF. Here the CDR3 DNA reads TGTGCCAGCTCACCATTGCTCGCGCGAGACACAGATACGCAGTATTTT.

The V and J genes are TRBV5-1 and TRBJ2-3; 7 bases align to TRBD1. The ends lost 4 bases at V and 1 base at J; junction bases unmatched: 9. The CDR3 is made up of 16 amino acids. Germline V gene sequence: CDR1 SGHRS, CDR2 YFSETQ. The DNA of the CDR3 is TGCGCCAGCAGCATCTCCGGGACAGTTGGCACAGATACGCAGTATTTT. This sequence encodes CASSISGTVGTDTQYF. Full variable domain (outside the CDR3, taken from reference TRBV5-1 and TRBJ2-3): KAGVTQTPRYLIKTRGQQVTLSCSPISGHRSVSWYQQTPGQGLQFLFEYFSETQRNKGNFPGRFSGRQFSNSRSEMNVSTLELGDSALYLCASSISGTVGTDTQYFGPGTRLTVL.

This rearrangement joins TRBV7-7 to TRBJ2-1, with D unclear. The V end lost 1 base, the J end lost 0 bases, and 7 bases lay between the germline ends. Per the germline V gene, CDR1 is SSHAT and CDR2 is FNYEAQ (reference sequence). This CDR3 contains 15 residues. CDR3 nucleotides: TGTGCCAGCAGCTTAGTTTGGAGCTCCTACAATGAGCAGTTCTTC. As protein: CASSLVWSSYNEQFF.

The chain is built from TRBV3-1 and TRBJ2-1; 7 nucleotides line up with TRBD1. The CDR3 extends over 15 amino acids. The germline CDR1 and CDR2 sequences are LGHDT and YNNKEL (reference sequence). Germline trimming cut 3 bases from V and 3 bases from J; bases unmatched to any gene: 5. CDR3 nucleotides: TGTGCCAGCAGCCACGACAGGGTCGGCTACAATGAGCAGTTCTTC. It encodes CASSHDRVGYNEQFF.

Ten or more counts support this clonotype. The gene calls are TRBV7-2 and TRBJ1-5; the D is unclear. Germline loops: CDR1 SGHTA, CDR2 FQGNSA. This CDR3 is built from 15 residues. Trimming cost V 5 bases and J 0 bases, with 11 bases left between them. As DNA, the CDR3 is TGTGCCAGCAGCGACTACAGCAGTAGCAATCAGCCCCAGCATTTT. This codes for CASSDYSSSNQPQHF.

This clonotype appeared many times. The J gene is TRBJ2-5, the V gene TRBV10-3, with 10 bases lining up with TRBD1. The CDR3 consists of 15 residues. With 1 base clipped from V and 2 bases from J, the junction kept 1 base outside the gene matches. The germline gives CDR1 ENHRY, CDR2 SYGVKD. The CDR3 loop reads CAISEWDRGQETQYF. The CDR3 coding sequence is TGTGCCATCAGTGAGTGGGACAGGGGACAAGAGACCCAGTACTTC.

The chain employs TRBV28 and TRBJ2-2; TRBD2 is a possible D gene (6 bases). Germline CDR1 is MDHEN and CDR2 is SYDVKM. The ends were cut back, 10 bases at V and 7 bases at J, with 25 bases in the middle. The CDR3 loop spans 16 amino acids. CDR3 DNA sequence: TGTGCCACCCGACCTCCTTACGGGAGTGGAGGCGGGGAGCTGTTTTTT. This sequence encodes CATRPPYGSGGGELFF.

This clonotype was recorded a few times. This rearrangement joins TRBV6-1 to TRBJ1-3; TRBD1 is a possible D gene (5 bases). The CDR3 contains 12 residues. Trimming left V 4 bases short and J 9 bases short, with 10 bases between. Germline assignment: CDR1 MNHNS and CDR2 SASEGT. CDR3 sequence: CASSAAGGTIYF. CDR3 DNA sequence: TGTGCCAGCAGTGCAGCGGGGGGCACCATATATTTT.

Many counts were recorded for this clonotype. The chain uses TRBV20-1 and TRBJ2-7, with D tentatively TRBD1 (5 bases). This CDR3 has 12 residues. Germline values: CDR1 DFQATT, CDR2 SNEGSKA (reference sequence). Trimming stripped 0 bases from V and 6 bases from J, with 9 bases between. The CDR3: CSARETVGEQYF. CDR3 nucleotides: TGCAGTGCTAGAGAGACAGTGGGCGAGCAGTACTTC.

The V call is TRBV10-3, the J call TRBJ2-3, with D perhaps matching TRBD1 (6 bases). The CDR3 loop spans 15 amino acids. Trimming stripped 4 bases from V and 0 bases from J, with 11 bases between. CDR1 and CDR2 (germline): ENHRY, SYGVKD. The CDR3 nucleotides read TGTGCCATCAGTGTGGGACAAACGAGCACAGATACGCAGTATTTT. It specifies CAISVGQTSTDTQYF.

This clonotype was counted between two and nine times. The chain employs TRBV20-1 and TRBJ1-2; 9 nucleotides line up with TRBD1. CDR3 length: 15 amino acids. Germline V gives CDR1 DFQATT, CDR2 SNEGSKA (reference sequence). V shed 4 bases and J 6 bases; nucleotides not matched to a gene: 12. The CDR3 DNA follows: TGCAGTGCTAAGAAGACCGGGACAGGGACCCATGGCTACACCTTC. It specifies CSAKKTGTGTHGYTF.

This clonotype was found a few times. Here the CDR3 DNA reads TGTGCCAGCAGCTTAGCGCCCTCACAGGACAATGAGCAGTTCTTC. The encoded protein is CASSLAPSQDNEQFF. The rearrangement uses TRBV7-9 and TRBJ2-1, with TRBD1 as a possible D gene (5 bases). CDR3 length: 15 residues. V was pared by 0 bases and J by 5 bases, with 11 bases between. The germline gives CDR1 SEHNR, CDR2 FQNEAQ (reference sequence).

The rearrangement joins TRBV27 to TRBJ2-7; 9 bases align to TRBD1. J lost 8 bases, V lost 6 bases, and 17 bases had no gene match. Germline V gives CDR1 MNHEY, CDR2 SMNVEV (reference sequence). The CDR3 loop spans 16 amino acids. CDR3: CASRTSSTGGPLKQYF. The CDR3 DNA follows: TGTGCCAGCAGAACTTCCTCGACAGGGGGGCCCCTGAAGCAGTACTTC.

In DNA form, the CDR3 reads TGTGCCTGGAGCTCCATGGAAGAGACCCAGTACTTC. Translation gives CAWSSMEETQYF. V gene TRBV30 combines with J gene TRBJ2-5; no reliable D call. V lost 3 bases and J 3 bases, leaving 8 bases between the germline ends. CDR3 length: 12 residues. Germline V gene sequence: CDR1 GTSNPN, CDR2 SVGIG (reference sequence).

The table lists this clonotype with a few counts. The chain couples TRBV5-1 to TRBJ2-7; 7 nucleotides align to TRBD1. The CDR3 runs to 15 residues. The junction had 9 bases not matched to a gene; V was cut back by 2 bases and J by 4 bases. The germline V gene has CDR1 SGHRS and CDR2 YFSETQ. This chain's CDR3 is CASSFPGQDPYEQYF. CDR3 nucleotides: TGCGCCAGCAGCTTTCCCGGACAGGACCCGTACGAGCAGTACTTC.

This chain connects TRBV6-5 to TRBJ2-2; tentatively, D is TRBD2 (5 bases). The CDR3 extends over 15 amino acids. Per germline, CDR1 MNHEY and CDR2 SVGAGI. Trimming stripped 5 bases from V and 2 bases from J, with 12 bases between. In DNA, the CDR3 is TGTGCCAGCAGTACAACTAGTTCAAACACCGGGGAGCTGTTTTTT. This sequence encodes CASSTTSSNTGELFF.

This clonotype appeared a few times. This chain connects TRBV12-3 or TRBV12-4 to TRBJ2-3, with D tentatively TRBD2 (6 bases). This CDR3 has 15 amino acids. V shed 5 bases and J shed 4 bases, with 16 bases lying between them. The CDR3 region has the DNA TGTGCCAGCAGTATACCTAGCGTTGACGCAGATACGCAGTATTTT. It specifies CASSIPSVDADTQYF.

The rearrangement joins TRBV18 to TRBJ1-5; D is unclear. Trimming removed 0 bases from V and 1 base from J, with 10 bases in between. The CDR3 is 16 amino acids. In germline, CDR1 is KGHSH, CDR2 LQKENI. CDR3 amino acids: CASSPPGRASNQPQHF. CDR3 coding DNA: TGTGCCAGCTCACCACCGGGAAGGGCGAGCAATCAGCCCCAGCATTTT.

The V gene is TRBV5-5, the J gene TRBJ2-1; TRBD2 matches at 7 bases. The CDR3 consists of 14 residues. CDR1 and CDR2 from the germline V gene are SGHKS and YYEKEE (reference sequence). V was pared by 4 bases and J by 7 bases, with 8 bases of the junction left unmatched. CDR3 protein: CASSAGPGGNEQFF. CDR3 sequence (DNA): TGTGCCAGCAGCGCGGGACCCGGGGGGAATGAGCAGTTCTTC.

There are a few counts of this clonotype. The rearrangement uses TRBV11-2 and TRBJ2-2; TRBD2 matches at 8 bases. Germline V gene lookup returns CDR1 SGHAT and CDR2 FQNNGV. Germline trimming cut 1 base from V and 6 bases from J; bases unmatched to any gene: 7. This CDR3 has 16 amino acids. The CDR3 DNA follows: TGTGCCAGCAGCTTAGGCGCCGGGAGGGGGTCCGGGGAGCTGTTTTTT. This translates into CASSLGAGRGSGELFF.

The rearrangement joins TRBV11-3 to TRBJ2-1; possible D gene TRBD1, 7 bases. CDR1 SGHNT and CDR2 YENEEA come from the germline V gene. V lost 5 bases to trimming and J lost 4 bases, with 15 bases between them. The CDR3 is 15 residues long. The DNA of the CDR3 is TGTGCCAGCAGCCTGCGGGACAGTGGGTACAATGAGCAGTTCTTC. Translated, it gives CASSLRDSGYNEQFF.

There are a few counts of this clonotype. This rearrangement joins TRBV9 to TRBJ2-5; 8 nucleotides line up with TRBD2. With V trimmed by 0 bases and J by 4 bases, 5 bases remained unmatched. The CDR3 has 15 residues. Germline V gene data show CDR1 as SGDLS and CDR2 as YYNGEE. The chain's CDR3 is CASSVASGSGETQYF. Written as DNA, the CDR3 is TGTGCCAGCAGCGTAGCCAGCGGGAGCGGAGAGACCCAGTACTTC.

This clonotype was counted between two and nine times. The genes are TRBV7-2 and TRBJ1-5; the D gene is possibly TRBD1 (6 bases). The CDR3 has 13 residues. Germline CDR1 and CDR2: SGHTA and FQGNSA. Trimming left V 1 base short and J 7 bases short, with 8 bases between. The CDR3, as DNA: TGTGCCAGCAGCTTAGTCACAGGGCAGCCCCAGCATTTT. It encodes CASSLVTGQPQHF.

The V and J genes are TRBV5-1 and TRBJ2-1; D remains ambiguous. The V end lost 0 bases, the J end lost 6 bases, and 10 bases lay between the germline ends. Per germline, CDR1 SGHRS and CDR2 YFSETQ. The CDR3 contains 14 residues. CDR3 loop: CASSLVLLGNEQFF. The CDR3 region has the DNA TGCGCCAGCAGCTTGGTCCTTTTGGGCAATGAGCAGTTCTTC.

CDR3 DNA: TGTGCCAGCAGTCCCTCCCCAGCCTTGAAAAACATTCAGTACTTC. It yields the protein CASSPSPALKNIQYF. The J gene is TRBJ2-4, the V gene TRBV12-3 or TRBV12-4; no reliable D call. V shed 5 bases and J shed 4 bases, with 15 bases lying between them. The CDR3 extends over 15 amino acids.

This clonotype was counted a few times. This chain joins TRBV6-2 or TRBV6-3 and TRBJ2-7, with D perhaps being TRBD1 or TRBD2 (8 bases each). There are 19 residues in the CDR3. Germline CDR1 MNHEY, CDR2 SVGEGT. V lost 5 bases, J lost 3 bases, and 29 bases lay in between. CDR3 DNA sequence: TGTGCCAGCAGTCTCCGGACAGGGTTAATGGGACTAGGGTTCTACGAGCAGTACTTC. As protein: CASSLRTGLMGLGFYEQYF.

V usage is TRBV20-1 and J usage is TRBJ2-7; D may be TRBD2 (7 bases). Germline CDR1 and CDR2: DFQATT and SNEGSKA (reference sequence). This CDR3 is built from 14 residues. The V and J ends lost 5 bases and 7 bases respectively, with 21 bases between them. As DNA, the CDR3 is TGCAGTGCTCGAGGGGGGAGGGCCGAGGGAGAGCAGTACTTC. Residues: CSARGGRAEGEQYF.

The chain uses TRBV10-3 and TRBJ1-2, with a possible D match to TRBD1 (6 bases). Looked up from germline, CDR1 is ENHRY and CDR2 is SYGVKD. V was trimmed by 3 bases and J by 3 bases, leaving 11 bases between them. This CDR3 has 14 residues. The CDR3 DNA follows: TGTGCCATCAGTGACGGCAGGGGTGACTATGGCTACACCTTC. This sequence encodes CAISDGRGDYGYTF.

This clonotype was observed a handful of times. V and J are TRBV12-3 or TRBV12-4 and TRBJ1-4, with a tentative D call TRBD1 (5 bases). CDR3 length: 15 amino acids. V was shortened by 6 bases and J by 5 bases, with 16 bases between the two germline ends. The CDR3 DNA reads TGTGCCAGCAGCCTATCAACAGGCGCAAATGAAAAACTGTTTTTT. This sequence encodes CASSLSTGANEKLFF.

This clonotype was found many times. CDR3 sequence (DNA): TGTGCCAGCAGCTTCGGGGGTGCTGATACGCAGTATTTT. Translation gives CASSFGGADTQYF. The chain employs TRBV12-3 or TRBV12-4 and TRBJ2-3; tentatively, D is TRBD2 (6 bases). The CDR3 has 13 residues. V was pared by 6 bases and J by 6 bases, with 13 bases between.

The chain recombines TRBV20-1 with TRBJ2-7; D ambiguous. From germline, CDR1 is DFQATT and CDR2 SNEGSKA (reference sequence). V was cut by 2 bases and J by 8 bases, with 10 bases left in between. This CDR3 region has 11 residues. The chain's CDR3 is CSARSWEQQYF. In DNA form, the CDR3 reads TGCAGTGCTAGAAGCTGGGAACAGCAGTACTTC.

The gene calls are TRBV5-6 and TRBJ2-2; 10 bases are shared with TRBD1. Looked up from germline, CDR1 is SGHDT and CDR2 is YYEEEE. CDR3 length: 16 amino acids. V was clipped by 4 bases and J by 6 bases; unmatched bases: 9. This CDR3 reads CASSTTGTGVSGELFF. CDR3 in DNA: TGTGCCAGCAGCACTACCGGGACAGGGGTATCCGGGGAGCTGTTTTTT.